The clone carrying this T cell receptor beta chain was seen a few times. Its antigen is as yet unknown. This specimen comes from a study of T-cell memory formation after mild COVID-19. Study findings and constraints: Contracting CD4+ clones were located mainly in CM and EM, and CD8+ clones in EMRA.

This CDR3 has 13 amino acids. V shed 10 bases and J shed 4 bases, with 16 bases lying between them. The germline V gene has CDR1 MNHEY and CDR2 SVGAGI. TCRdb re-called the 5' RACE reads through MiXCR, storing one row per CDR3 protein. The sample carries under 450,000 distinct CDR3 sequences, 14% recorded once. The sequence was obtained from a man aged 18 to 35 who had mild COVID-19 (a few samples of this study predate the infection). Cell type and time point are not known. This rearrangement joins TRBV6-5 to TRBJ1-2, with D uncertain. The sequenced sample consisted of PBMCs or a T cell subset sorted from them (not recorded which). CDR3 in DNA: TGTGCCATCCGCCGGGGTGGAACCTATGGCTACACCTTC. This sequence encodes CAIRRGGTYGYTF.